This TCR beta chain was captured by sequencing in a study of T cell changes during pregnancy in multiple sclerosis. Produced via immunoSEQ multiplex PCR; TCRdb's table is partial and in-frame only. This sample has under 70,000 clones, with about 93% found just once. The CDR3 runs to 16 residues. Per germline, CDR1 SGHRS and CDR2 YFSETQ. V lost 0 bases, J lost 1 base, and 2 bases stayed unmatched. This receptor was identified in a female donor with multiple sclerosis, enrolled in a pregnancy study. The chain carries TRBV5-1 and TRBJ2-2, with 8 positions matching TRBD2. The sequencing used CD4+ T cells from peripheral blood mononuclear cells, collected after pregnancy. CDR3 amino acids: CASSLGAGVNTGELFF. The CDR3 DNA is TGCGCCAGCAGCTTGGGAGCGGGGGTGAACACCGGGGAGCTGTTTTTT.